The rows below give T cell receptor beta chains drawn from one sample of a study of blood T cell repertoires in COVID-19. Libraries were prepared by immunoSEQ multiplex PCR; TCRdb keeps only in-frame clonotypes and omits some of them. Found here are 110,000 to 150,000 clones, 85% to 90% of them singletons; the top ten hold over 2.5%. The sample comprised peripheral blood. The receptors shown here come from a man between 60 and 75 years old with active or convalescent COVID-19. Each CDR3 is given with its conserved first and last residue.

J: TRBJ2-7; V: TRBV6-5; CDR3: CASTGQAHEQYF
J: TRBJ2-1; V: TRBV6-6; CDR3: CASRTGTSGVGNEQFF
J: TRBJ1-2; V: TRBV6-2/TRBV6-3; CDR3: CASSYSTNYGYTF
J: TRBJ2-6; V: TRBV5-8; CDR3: CASSLAVGANVLTF
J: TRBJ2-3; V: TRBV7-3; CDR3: CASSLVAGGSPDTQYF
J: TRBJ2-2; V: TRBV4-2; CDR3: CASSQDSGQSTVANGELFF
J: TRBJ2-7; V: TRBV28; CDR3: CASSLTILTSGRESTRLVGQYF
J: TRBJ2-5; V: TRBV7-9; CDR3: CASSLSETQYF
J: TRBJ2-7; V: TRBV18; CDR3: CASSPQGTSADEQYF
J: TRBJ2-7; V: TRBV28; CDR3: CASAGLAAYEQYF
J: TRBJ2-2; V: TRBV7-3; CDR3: CASSLALAGEDTGELFF
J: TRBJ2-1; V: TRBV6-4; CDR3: CASTRGGTSGRASHNEQFF
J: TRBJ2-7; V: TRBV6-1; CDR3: CASSEEIRGSVGYEQYF
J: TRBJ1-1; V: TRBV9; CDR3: CASSVNQGTEAFF
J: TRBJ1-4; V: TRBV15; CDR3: CATSPTTSNEKLFF
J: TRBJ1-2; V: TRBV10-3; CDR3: CAISTRPEVYGYTF
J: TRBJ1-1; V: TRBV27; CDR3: CASKMGGGGTEAFF
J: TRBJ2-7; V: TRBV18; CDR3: CASSQVDNPSYEQYF
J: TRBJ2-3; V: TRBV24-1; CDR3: CATSDPTTSGGRDTQYF
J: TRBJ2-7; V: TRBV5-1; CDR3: CASSLLAGGPNEQYF
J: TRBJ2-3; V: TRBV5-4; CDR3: CASSLQYTDTQYF
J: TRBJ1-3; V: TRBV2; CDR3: CASSVEGSGNTIYF
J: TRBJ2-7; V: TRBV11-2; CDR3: CASSRLGQGYEQYF
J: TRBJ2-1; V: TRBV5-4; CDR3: CASSLLSFTGSYNEQFF
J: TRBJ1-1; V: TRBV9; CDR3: CASSVAQGGLWNTEAFF
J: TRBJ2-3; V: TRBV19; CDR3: CASSEGQNTDTQYF
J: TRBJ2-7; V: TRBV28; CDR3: CATASDRAYDYEQYF
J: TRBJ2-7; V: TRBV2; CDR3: CASSAGLAGTYEQYF
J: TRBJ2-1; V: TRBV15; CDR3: CATSRGLAGVRFF
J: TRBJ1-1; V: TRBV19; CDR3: CASSKGGRATEAFF
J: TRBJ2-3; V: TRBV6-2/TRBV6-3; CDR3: CASSRTGSTDTQYF
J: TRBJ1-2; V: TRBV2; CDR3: CASSEVRIYGYTF
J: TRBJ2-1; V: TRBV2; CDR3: CASRTGGGNEQFF
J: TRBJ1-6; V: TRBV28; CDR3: CASSKGQGRNSPLHF
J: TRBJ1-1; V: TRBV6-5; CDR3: CASSYAGLRKTEAFF
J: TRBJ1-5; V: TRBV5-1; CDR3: CASSLAGMDLQPQHF
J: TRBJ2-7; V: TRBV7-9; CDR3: CASSPRDSSYEQYF